This is a list of T cell receptor beta chains from one sample in a study of blood T cells in healthy people across ages. TCRdb called the 5' RACE reads again in MiXCR, with one record for every CDR3 protein. Of 600,000 to 650,000 distinct CDR3 sequences in the sample, 58% were seen once. Sequencing used blood. The receptors shown here come from a man in his fifties or sixties in good health. Both conserved end residues are part of each CDR3. A D gene is named only where the DNA matches it firmly. Clone size is shown for a subset of rows, as once, few, many or a class of expanded clone.

>TRBV4-2|TRBJ2-7|-|TRBD1
CASSQDLGWTGSSYEQYF
TGTGCCAGCAGCCAAGACCTTGGGTGGACAGGGAGCTCCTACGAGCAGTACTTC
>TRBV4-2|TRBJ2-1|few|TRBD2
CASSQELRTSGNEQFF
TGTGCCAGCAGCCAAGAATTGCGGACTAGCGGTAATGAGCAGTTCTTC
>TRBV3-1|TRBJ1-4|-|-
CASSQSTVSNEKLFF
TGTGCCAGCAGCCAATCGACGGTTTCTAATGAAAAACTGTTTTTT
>TRBV7-6|TRBJ2-1|-|-
CASSLERGGGNEQFF
TGTGCCAGCAGCTTAGAAAGAGGAGGAGGGAATGAGCAGTTCTTC
>TRBV4-3|TRBJ2-1|-|-
CASSPRTGREQFF
TGCGCCAGCAGCCCCCGAACGGGACGTGAGCAGTTCTTC
>TRBV20-1|TRBJ2-1|-|TRBD2
CSPRKAGGLNEQFF
TGCAGTCCCCGGAAGGCGGGGGGCCTCAATGAGCAGTTCTTC
>TRBV20-1|TRBJ2-5|-|-
CSAKTLGGQETQYF
TGCAGTGCCAAAACTCTAGGGGGCCAAGAGACCCAGTACTTC
>TRBV15|TRBJ2-3|-|-
CATSLAGADTQYF
TGTGCCACCAGTCTTGCTGGGGCAGATACGCAGTATTTT
>TRBV3-1|TRBJ1-6|-|-
CASSSGDGGTPLHF
TGTGCCAGCAGTTCAGGGGACGGGGGGACACCCCTCCACTTT
>TRBV29-1|TRBJ2-1|-|TRBD1
CSARDRRDYNEQFF
TGCAGCGCCAGGGACAGGAGGGATTACAATGAGCAGTTCTTC
>TRBV29-1|TRBJ2-4|few|-
CSVGRDQHNIQYF
TGCAGCGTTGGCCGGGACCAGCACAACATTCAGTACTTC
>TRBV2|TRBJ2-7|few|-
CASSGDRLREQYF
TGTGCCAGCAGCGGAGACAGATTGCGGGAGCAGTACTTC
>TRBV20-1|TRBJ2-7|few|-
CSARSPGGPSYEQYF
TGCAGTGCTAGATCCCCAGGGGGGCCATCCTACGAGCAGTACTTC
>TRBV11-2|TRBJ2-5|-|-
CASSTVPNQETQYF
TGTGCCAGCAGTACCGTACCCAACCAAGAGACCCAGTACTTC
>TRBV5-1|TRBJ1-2|-|-
CASSLTGESGGYTF
TGCGCCAGCAGCTTGACGGGGGAGAGTGGTGGCTACACCTTC
>TRBV6-1|TRBJ2-5|-|-
CASTRDFGETQYF
TGTGCCAGCACTAGGGATTTCGGAGAGACCCAGTACTTC
>TRBV20-1|TRBJ1-1|few|-
CSARRVGTEAFF
TGCAGTGCTAGGCGGGTGGGGACTGAAGCTTTCTTT
>TRBV10-3|TRBJ2-1|once|-
CAISEYREGNEQFF
TGTGCCATCAGTGAGTACAGGGAGGGCAATGAGCAGTTCTTC
>TRBV4-1|TRBJ1-4|-|-
CASSREQGGHEKLFF
TGCGCCAGCAGCCGAGAACAGGGCGGGCATGAAAAACTGTTTTTT
>TRBV12-3/TRBV12-4|TRBJ2-2|-|-
CASSWGSYTGELFF
TGTGCCAGCAGTTGGGGTTCTTACACCGGGGAGCTGTTTTTT
>TRBV4-2|TRBJ2-7|few|-
CASSQSQGPYEQYF
TGTGCCAGCAGCCAATCCCAGGGCCCCTACGAGCAGTACTTC
>TRBV6-5|TRBJ2-4|few|-
CASSYSAEALAKNIQYF
TGTGCCAGCAGTTACTCGGCCGAGGCGCTAGCCAAAAACATTCAGTACTTC
>TRBV27|TRBJ1-1|-|-
CASSSPPNTEAFF
TGTGCCAGCAGCTCACCTCCGAACACTGAAGCTTTCTTT
>TRBV6-1|TRBJ2-1|few|-
CASSEADTKQFF
TGTGCCAGCAGTGAGGCAGACACGAAGCAGTTCTTC
>TRBV27|TRBJ2-1|-|TRBD2
CASTKPAGGQGEQFF
TGTGCCAGCACCAAACCGGCGGGGGGGCAGGGAGAGCAGTTCTTC
>TRBV29-1|TRBJ2-1|-|TRBD1
CSVEGTGLGEQFF
TGCAGCGTTGAGGGGACAGGGCTTGGTGAGCAGTTCTTC
>TRBV9|TRBJ2-3|-|-
CASSVRGTASTDTQYF
TGTGCCAGCAGCGTAAGGGGGACGGCTAGCACAGATACGCAGTATTTT
>TRBV21-1|TRBJ2-1|-|-
CASSLPDRGRVNEQFF
TGTGCCAGCAGCCTCCCGGACAGGGGGCGAGTCAATGAGCAGTTCTTC
>TRBV3-1|TRBJ1-4|few|-
CASSQDLGAGEKLFF
TGTGCCAGCAGCCAAGATCTAGGGGCGGGGGAAAAACTGTTTTTT
>TRBV28|TRBJ2-7|-|-
CASITRGGTYEQYF
TGTGCCAGCATAACCCGAGGGGGTACCTACGAGCAGTACTTC
>TRBV20-1|TRBJ2-2|-|TRBD2
CSAKGSGVTGELFF
TGCAGTGCCAAGGGCAGCGGGGTCACCGGGGAGCTGTTTTTT
>TRBV4-1|TRBJ2-7|few|TRBD1
CASSPLPAGGYEQYF
TGCGCCAGCAGCCCACTCCCGGCAGGGGGCTACGAGCAGTACTTC
>TRBV5-5|TRBJ1-1|once|-
CASILGSAEAFF
TGTGCCAGCATCCTCGGAAGTGCCGAAGCTTTCTTT
>TRBV12-3/TRBV12-4|TRBJ2-3|few|TRBD2
CASTLAGGTDTQYF
TGTGCCAGCACTCTGGCGGGGGGCACAGATACGCAGTATTTT
>TRBV11-2|TRBJ2-1|-|-
CASSLVWQGGNNEQFF
TGTGCCAGCAGCTTAGTATGGCAGGGAGGTAACAATGAGCAGTTCTTC
>TRBV3-1|TRBJ2-7|once|TRBD2
CASSQGLVPYEQYF
TGTGCCAGCAGCCAGGGACTAGTCCCCTACGAGCAGTACTTC
>TRBV29-1|TRBJ2-1|-|-
CSVAVTGTICNEQFF
TGCAGCGTTGCCGTGACCGGGACAATCTGCAATGAGCAGTTCTTC
>TRBV5-1|TRBJ1-2|-|-
CASSSGQIYTF
TGCGCCAGCAGCTCCGGACAGATCTACACCTTC
>TRBV7-8|TRBJ2-5|-|TRBD2
CASSIRAIGGETQYF
TGTGCCAGCAGCATAAGGGCTATCGGGGGGGAGACCCAGTACTTC
>TRBV12-3/TRBV12-4|TRBJ2-1|-|TRBD2
CASSLALTSGVFNEQFF
TGTGCCAGCAGTTTAGCCCTGACTAGCGGGGTTTTCAATGAGCAGTTCTTC
>TRBV11-2|TRBJ2-7|-|-
CASSLGLPVLDEQYF
TGTGCCAGCAGCTTAGGTCTTCCAGTTTTGGACGAGCAGTACTTC
>TRBV5-1|TRBJ2-5|-|-
CASSLQPRGWEETQYF
TGCGCCAGCAGCTTGCAGCCGAGGGGATGGGAAGAGACCCAGTACTTC
>TRBV7-2|TRBJ2-5|-|-
CASSYILGGQETQYF
TGTGCCAGCAGCTACATACTAGGGGGCCAAGAGACCCAGTACTTC
>TRBV5-4|TRBJ2-7|few|TRBD1
CASSPIRQGSYEQYF
TGTGCCAGCAGCCCCATTAGACAGGGATCCTACGAGCAGTACTTC
>TRBV5-1|TRBJ1-2|-|-
CASSPGPGDYGYTF
TGCGCCAGCAGCCCGGGCCCTGGAGACTATGGCTACACCTTC
>TRBV3-1|TRBJ1-2|-|-
CASSQDATIYGYTF
TGTGCCAGCAGCCAAGATGCGACAATTTATGGCTACACCTTC
>TRBV20-1|TRBJ2-1|-|TRBD2
CSAILAGEGNEQFF
TGCAGTGCTATCCTAGCGGGCGAAGGGAATGAGCAGTTCTTC
>TRBV6-2/TRBV6-3|TRBJ2-3|-|-
CASTYGGIADTQYF
TGTGCCAGCACCTACGGGGGAATCGCAGATACGCAGTATTTT
>TRBV5-1|TRBJ1-4|-|TRBD1
CASSLSVAGTGDEKLFF
TGCGCCAGCAGCTTGTCGGTGGCTGGGACAGGGGATGAAAAACTGTTTTTT
>TRBV7-2|TRBJ1-2|-|TRBD1
CASTRGQVTNYGYTF
TGTGCCAGCACCCGCGGACAGGTTACTAACTATGGCTACACCTTC